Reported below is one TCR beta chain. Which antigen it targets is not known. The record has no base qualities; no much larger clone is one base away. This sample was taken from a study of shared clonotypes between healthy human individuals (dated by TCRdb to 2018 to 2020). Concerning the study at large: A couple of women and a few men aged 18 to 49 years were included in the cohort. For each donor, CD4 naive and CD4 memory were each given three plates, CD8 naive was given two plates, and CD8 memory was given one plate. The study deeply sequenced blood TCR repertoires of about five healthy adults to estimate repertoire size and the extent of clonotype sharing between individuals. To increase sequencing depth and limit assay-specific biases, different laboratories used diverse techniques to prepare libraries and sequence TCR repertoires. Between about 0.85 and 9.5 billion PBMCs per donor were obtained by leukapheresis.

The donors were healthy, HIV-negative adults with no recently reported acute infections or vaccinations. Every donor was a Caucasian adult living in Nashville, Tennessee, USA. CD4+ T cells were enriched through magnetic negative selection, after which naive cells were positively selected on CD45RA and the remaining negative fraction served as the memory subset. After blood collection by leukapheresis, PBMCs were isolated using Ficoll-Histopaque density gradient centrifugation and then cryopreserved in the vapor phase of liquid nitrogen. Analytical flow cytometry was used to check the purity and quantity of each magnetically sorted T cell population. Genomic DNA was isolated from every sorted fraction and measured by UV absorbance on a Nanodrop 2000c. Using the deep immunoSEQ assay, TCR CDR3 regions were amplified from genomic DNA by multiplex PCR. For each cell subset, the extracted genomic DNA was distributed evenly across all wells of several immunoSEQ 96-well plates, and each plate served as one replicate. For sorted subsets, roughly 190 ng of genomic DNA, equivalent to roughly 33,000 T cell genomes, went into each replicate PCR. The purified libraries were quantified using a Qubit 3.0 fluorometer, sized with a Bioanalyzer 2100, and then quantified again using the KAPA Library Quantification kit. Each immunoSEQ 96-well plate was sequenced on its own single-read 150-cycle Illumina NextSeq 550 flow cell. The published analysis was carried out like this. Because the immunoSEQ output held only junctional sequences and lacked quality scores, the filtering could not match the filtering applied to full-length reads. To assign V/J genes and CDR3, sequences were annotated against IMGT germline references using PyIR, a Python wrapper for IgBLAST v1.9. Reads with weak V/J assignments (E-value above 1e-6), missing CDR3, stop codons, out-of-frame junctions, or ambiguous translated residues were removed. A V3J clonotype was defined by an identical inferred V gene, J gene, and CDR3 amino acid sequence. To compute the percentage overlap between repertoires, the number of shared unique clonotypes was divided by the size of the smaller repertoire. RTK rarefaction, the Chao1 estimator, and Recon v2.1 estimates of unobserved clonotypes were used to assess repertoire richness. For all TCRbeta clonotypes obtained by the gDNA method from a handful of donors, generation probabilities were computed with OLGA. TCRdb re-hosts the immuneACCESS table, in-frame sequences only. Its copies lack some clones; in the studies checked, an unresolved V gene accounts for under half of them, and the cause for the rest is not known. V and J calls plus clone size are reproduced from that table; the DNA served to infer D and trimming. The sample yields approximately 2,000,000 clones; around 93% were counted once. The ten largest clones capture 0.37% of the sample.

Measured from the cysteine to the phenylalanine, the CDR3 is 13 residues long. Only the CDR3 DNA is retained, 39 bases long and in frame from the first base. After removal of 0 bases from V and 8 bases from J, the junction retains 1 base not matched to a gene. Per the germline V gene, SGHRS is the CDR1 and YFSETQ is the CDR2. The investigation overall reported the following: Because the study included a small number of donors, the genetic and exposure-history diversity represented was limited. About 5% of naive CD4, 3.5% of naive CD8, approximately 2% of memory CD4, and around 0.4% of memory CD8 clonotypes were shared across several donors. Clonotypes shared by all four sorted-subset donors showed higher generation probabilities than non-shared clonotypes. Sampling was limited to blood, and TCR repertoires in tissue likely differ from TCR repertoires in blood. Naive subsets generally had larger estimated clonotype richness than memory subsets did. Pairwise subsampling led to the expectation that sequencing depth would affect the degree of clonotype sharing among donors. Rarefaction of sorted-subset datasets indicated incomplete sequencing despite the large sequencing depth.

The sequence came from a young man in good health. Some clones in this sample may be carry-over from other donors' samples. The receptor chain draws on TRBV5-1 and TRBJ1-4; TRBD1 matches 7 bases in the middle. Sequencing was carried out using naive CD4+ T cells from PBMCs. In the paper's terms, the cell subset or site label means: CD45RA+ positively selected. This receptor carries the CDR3 CASSLEDREKLFF. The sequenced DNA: TGCGCCAGCAGCTTGGAGGACAGGGAAAAACTGTTTTTT.